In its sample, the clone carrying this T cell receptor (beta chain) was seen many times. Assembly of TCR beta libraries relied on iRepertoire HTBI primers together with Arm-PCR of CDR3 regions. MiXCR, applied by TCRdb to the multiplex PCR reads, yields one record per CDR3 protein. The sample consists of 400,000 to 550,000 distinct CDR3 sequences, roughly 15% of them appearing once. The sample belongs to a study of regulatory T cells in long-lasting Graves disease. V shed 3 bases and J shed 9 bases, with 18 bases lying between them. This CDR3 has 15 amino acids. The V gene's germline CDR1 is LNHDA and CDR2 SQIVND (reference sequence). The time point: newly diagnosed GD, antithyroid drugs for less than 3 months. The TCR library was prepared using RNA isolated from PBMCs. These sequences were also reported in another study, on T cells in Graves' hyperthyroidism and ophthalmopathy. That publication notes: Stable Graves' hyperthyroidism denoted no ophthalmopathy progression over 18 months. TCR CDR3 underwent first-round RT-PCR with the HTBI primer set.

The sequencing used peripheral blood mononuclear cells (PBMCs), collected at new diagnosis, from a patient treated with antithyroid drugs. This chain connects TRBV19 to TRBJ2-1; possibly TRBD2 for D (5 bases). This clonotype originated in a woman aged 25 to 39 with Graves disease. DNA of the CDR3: TGTGCCAGTAGTATCGGGCGGGCCAGGCGAGGTGAGCAGTTCTTC. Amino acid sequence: CASSIGRARRGEQFF. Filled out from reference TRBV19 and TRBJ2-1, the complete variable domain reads DGGITQSPKYLFRKEGQNVTLSCEQNLNHDAMYWYRQDPGQGLRLIYYSQIVNDFQKGDIAEGYSVSREKKESFPLTVTSAQKNPTAFYLCASSIGRARRGEQFFGPGTRLTVL.